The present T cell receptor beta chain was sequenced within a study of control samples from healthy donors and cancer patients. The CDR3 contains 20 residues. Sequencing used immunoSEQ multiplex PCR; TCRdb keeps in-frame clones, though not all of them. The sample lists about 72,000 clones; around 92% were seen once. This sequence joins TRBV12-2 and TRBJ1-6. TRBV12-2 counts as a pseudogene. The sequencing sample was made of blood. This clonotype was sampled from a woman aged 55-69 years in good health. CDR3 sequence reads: CASRLVRTQGFGSYNSPLHF. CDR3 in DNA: TGTGCAAGTCGCTTAGTCCGAACCCAAGGCTTTGGCTCCTATAATTCACCCCTCCACTTT.